A selection of T cell receptor beta chains follows, all from one sample in a study of blood T cells in healthy people across ages. TCRdb fed the 5' RACE reads into MiXCR, producing one record per CDR3 protein. The data show approximately 810,000 distinct CDR3 sequences, 35% to 40% seen once. Sequenced sample: blood. Source of these receptors: a young man in good health. The CDR3 runs from the conserved cysteine through the conserved F or W. D genes are given only for firm matches. Size is omitted from some rows. Given values are once, few, many or a class for expanded clones.

d_gene: NA
v_gene: TRBV6-5
abundance: many
j_gene: TRBJ2-7
CDR3nt: TGTGCCAGCAGTCGAGGGGGTTCCAGCTACGAGCAGTACTTC
CDR3aa: CASSRGGSSYEQYF

d_gene: NA
v_gene: TRBV4-1
abundance: few
j_gene: TRBJ2-3
CDR3nt: TGCGCCAGCAGCCCACCTTCCGGGGGTATGGGAGATACGCAGTATTTT
CDR3aa: CASSPPSGGMGDTQYF

d_gene: NA
v_gene: TRBV21-1
abundance: few
j_gene: TRBJ1-5
CDR3nt: TGTGCCACCGCCGGGCACAGGGGAGAAAATCAGCCCCAGCATTTT
CDR3aa: CATAGHRGENQPQHF

d_gene: NA
v_gene: TRBV27
abundance: NA
j_gene: TRBJ1-2
CDR3nt: TGTGCCAGCAGTCCGCCCGGGACAAAGTACTATGGCTACACCTTC
CDR3aa: CASSPPGTKYYGYTF

d_gene: NA
v_gene: TRBV20-1
abundance: NA
j_gene: TRBJ1-1
CDR3nt: TGCAGTGCCGGGGCGGGGAACACTGAAGCTTTCTTT
CDR3aa: CSAGAGNTEAFF

d_gene: NA
v_gene: TRBV5-1
abundance: NA
j_gene: TRBJ2-7
CDR3nt: TGCGCCAGCAGCTTGTTTGGTCAGAAGAGGGGTCGGTACAATGAGCAGTACTTC
CDR3aa: CASSLFGQKRGRYNEQYF

d_gene: NA
v_gene: TRBV4-1
abundance: NA
j_gene: TRBJ2-5
CDR3nt: TGCGCCAGCAGCCAATATATCGGGCAAGAGACCCAGTACTTC
CDR3aa: CASSQYIGQETQYF

d_gene: TRBD1
v_gene: TRBV7-2
abundance: few
j_gene: TRBJ2-1
CDR3nt: TGTGCCAGCAGCTTAAACAGGGGACATGAGCAGTTCTTC
CDR3aa: CASSLNRGHEQFF

d_gene: NA
v_gene: TRBV12-3/TRBV12-4
abundance: few
j_gene: TRBJ2-3
CDR3nt: TGTGCCAGCAGTTTAGCGGGGGGGCCGAAGGATACGCAGTATTTT
CDR3aa: CASSLAGGPKDTQYF

d_gene: NA
v_gene: TRBV11-2
abundance: few
j_gene: TRBJ2-7
CDR3nt: TGTGCCAGCAGCTTAGATCGAGAGGGCAGCCGGGGCTACAATGAGCAGTACTTC
CDR3aa: CASSLDREGSRGYNEQYF

d_gene: NA
v_gene: TRBV5-1
abundance: NA
j_gene: TRBJ1-1
CDR3nt: TGCGCCAGCACCCGGGGTGGTGGCACTGAAGCTTTCTTT
CDR3aa: CASTRGGGTEAFF

d_gene: NA
v_gene: TRBV20-1
abundance: few
j_gene: TRBJ1-1
CDR3nt: TGCAGTGCTAGTTCTCTGGGGGGGGAGACTGAAGCTTTCTTT
CDR3aa: CSASSLGGETEAFF

d_gene: TRBD2
v_gene: TRBV6-5
abundance: NA
j_gene: TRBJ2-7
CDR3nt: TGTGCCAGCAGAGTAGGGACTAGCCCAACCTACGAGCAGTACTTC
CDR3aa: CASRVGTSPTYEQYF

d_gene: TRBD2
v_gene: TRBV9
abundance: NA
j_gene: TRBJ2-1
CDR3nt: TGTGCCAGCAGCGGCGGGGGAGCATACGATGAGCAGTTCTTC
CDR3aa: CASSGGGAYDEQFF

d_gene: NA
v_gene: TRBV6-6
abundance: few
j_gene: TRBJ2-2
CDR3nt: TGTGCCAGCAGTTACAGGGGAGGAACCGGGGAGTTGTTTTTT
CDR3aa: CASSYRGGTGELFF

d_gene: NA
v_gene: TRBV7-2
abundance: few
j_gene: TRBJ2-7
CDR3nt: TGTGCCAGCAGCTTAGTTGCGCTCTCCTACAATGAGCAGTACTTC
CDR3aa: CASSLVALSYNEQYF

d_gene: NA
v_gene: TRBV29-1
abundance: many
j_gene: TRBJ2-1
CDR3nt: TGCAGCGTTGCCGAAGAGGGGGGGCCTTTAGGTGAGCAGTTCTTC
CDR3aa: CSVAEEGGPLGEQFF